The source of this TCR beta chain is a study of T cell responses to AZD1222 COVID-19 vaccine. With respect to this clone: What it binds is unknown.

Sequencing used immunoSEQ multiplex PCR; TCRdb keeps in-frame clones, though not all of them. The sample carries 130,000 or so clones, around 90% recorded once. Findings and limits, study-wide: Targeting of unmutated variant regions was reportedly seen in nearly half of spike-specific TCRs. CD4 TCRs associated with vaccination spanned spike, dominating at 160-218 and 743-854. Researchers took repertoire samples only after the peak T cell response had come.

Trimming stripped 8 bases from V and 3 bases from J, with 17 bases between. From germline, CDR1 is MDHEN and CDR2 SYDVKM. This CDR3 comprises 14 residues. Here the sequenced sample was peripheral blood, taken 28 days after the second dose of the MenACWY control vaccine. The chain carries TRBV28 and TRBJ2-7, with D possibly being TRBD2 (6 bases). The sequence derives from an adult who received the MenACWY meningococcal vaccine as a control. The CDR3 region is CASSPPGTGYEQYF. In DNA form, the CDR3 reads TGTGCCAGCTCCCCACCGGGGACTGGCTACGAGCAGTACTTC.